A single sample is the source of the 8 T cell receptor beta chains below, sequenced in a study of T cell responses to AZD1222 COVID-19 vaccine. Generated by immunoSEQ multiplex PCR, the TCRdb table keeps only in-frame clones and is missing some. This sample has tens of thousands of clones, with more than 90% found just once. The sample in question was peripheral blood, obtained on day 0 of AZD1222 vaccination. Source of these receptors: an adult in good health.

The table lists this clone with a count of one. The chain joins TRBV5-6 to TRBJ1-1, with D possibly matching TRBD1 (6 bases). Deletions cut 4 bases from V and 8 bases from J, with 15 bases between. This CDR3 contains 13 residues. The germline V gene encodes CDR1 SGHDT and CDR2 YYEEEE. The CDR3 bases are TGTGCCAGCAGCCGTGGATGGACAGAAGAAGCTTTCTTT. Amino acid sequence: CASSRGWTEEAFF.

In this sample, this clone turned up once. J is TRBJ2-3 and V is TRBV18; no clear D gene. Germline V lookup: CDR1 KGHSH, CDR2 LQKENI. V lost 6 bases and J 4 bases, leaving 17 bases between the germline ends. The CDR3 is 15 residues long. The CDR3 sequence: CASSASVGGADTQYF. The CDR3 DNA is TGTGCCAGCTCCGCGTCGGTGGGTGGGGCAGATACGCAGTATTTT.

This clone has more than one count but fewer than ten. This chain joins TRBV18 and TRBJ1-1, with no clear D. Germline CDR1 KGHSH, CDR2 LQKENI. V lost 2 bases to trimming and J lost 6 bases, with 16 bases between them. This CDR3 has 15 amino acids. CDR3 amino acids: CASSPAVQPGPEAFF. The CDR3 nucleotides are TGTGCCAGCTCACCAGCGGTACAGCCTGGGCCTGAAGCTTTCTTT.

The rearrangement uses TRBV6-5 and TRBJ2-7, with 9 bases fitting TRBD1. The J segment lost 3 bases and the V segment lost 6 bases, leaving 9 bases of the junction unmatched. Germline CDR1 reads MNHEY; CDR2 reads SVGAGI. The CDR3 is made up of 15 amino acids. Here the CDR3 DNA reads TGTGCCAGCAGGGCAGCCATGACAGGGGGCTACGAGCAGTACTTC. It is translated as CASRAAMTGGYEQYF.

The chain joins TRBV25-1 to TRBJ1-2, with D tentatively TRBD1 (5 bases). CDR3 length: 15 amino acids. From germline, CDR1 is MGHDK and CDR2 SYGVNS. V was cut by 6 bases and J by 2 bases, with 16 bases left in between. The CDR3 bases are TGTGCCAGCAGCACTTTTGGGGGGATGAACTATGGCTACACCTTC. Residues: CASSTFGGMNYGYTF.

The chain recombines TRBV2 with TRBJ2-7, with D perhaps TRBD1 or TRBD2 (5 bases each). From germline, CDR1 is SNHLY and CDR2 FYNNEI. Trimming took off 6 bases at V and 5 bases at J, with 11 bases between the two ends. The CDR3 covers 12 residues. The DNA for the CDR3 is TGTGCCAGCAGGGGACGGTTACACGAGCAGTACTTC. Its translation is CASRGRLHEQYF.

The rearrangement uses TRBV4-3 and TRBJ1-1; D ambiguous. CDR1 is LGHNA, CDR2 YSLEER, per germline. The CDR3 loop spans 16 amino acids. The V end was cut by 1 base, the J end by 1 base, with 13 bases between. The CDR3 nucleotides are TGCGCCAGCAGCCAAGGGCAGTCCATGCGGAACACTGAAGCTTTCTTT. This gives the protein CASSQGQSMRNTEAFF.

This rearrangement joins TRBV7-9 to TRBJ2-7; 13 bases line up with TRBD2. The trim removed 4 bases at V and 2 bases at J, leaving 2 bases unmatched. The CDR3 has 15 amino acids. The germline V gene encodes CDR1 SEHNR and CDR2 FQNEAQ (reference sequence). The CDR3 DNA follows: TGTGCCAGCAGCTCAGGGACTAGCGGGACCTACGAGCAGTACTTC. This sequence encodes CASSSGTSGTYEQYF.